The 9 T cell receptor beta chains below were found in one sample sequenced in a study of CD8 T cells in ankylosing spondylitis. TCRdb independently ran MiXCR on the 5' RACE reads; one entry per CDR3 protein. Of roughly 130,000 distinct CDR3 sequences in the sample, roughly 8.8% were seen once. The specimen was blood, either unsorted or a sorted T cell fraction (not recorded which). These receptors originate from a male donor with ankylosing spondylitis or in good health (not recorded which).

The chain combines TRBV29-1 with TRBJ1-5; 9 bases are shared with TRBD1. Germline-derived CDR1 and CDR2 are SQVTM and ANQGSEA. The CDR3 extends over 14 amino acids. The J segment lost 1 base and the V segment lost 5 bases, leaving 3 bases of the junction unmatched. The CDR3 coding sequence is TGCAGCGTTACCGGGACAGGGAGCAATCAGCCCCAGCATTTT. This gives the protein CSVTGTGSNQPQHF.

Concerning this clonotype: A read error may be the cause here, since a much bigger clone is one base away. The rearrangement uses TRBV20-1 and TRBJ2-2; perhaps TRBD1 as D (6 bases). This CDR3 region has 16 residues. Germline-derived CDR1 and CDR2 are DFQATT and SNEGSKA (reference sequence). The CDR3 protein is CCARESGTTNTGELFF. As DNA, the CDR3 is TGCTGTGCTAGAGAATCCGGGACAACGAACACCGGGGAGCTGTTTTTT.

This clonotype appeared a few times. The chain couples TRBV21-1 to TRBJ2-7; TRBD1, the D gene given by the table, was not confirmed from the DNA. TRBV21-1 is given as a pseudogene. The CDR3 covers 14 residues. The CDR3 sequence is CASSSRQGVYEQYF. In nucleotides, the CDR3 is TGTGCCAGCAGCTCCCGACAGGGGGTCTACGAGCAGTACTTC.

J is TRBJ2-1 and V is TRBV7-9; 7 bases align to TRBD1. From germline, CDR1 is SEHNR and CDR2 FQNEAQ (reference sequence). V gave up 4 bases and J gave up 4 bases; unmatched junction bases: 10. The CDR3 covers 16 residues. The CDR3 coding sequence is TGTGCCAGCAGCTCTAACCGGGACAGTTCATACAATGAGCAGTTCTTC. It codes for CASSSNRDSSYNEQFF. The full variable domain, rest sourced from reference TRBV7-9 and TRBJ2-1, is DTGVSQNPRHKITKRGQNVTFRCDPISEHNRLYWYRQTLGQGPEFLTYFQNEAQLEKSRLLSDRFSAERPKGSFSTLEIQRTEQGDSAMYLCASSSNRDSSYNEQFFGPGTRLTVL.

This clonotype appeared a few times. V usage is TRBV20-1 and J usage is TRBJ2-2; D is undetermined. The germline CDR1 and CDR2 sequences are DFQATT and SNEGSKA (reference sequence). The ends were cut back, 2 bases at V and 5 bases at J, with 9 bases in the middle. The length of the CDR3 is 13 residues. CDR3 in amino acids: CSARRGATGELFF. The CDR3 DNA follows: TGCAGTGCTAGACGTGGAGCGACCGGGGAGCTGTTTTTT.

This clonotype was counted ten times or more. This rearrangement joins TRBV3-1 to TRBJ2-7, with 7 nucleotides matching TRBD1. Germline V gives CDR1 LGHDT, CDR2 YNNKEL (reference sequence). CDR3 length equals 14 residues. Trimming at V came to 0 bases and at J to 4 bases, leaving 3 bases not matched to a gene. The CDR3 DNA is TGTGCCAGCAGCCAAGATAACAGGGGTTACGAGCAGTACTTC. Amino acids: CASSQDNRGYEQYF.

This clonotype has more than one count but fewer than ten. The CDR3 region has the DNA TGTGCCAGCAGTCGGCGGGAGTCTGACAATGAGCAGTTCTTC. Its translation: CASSRRESDNEQFF. This chain joins TRBV12-3 or TRBV12-4 and TRBJ2-1; 7 bases map to TRBD2. The CDR3 consists of 14 residues. Trimming took 5 bases from V and 5 from J; bases not matched to a gene: 6.

This clonotype was found many times. J is TRBJ2-2 and V is TRBV4-3; TRBD2 might be the D (5 bases). The germline CDR1 and CDR2 sequences are LGHNA and YSLEER. V was cut by 0 bases and J by 5 bases, with 10 bases left in between. This CDR3 region has 15 residues. DNA for the CDR3: TGCGCCAGCAGCCAAGATTGGCCGGGGACCGGGGAGCTGTTTTTT. Residues: CASSQDWPGTGELFF.

This clonotype came up many times. V and J are TRBV5-8 and TRBJ2-1; 9 bases align to TRBD2. In germline, CDR1 is SGHTS, CDR2 YDEGEE. J gave up 4 bases and V 0 bases, and 5 bases lay outside the gene matches. The CDR3 consists of 16 residues. Written as DNA, the CDR3 is TGTGCCAGCAGCTTGGGACTAGCGGAACTTTACAATGAGCAGTTCTTC. Protein sequence: CASSLGLAELYNEQFF.